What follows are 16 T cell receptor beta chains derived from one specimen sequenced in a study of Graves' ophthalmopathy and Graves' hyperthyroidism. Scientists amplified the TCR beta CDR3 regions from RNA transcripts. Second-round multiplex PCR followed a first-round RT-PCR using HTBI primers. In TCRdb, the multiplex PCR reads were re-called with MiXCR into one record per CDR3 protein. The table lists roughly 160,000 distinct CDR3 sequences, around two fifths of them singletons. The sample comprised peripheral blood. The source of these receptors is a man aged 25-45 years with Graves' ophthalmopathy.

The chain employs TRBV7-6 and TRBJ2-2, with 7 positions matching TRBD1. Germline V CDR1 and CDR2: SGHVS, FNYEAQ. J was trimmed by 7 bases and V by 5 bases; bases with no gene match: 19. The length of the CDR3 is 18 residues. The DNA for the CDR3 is TGTGCCAGCAGCCCCCCCAAGACAGGGTTCATTGGGTACGGGGAGCTGTTTTTT. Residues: CASSPPKTGFIGYGELFF. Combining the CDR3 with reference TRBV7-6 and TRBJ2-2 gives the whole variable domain GAGVSQSPRYKVTKRGQDVALRCDPISGHVSLYWYRQALGQGPEFLTYFNYEAQQDKSGLPNDRFSAERPEGSISTLTIQRTEQRDSAMYRCASSPPKTGFIGYGELFFGEGSRLTVL.

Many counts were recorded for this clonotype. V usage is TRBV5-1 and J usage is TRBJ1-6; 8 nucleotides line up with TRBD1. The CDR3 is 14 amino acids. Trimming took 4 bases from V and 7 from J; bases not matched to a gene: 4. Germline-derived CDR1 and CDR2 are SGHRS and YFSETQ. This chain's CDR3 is CASSLTGENSPLHF. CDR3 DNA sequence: TGCGCCAGCAGCCTGACAGGGGAGAATTCACCCCTCCACTTT.

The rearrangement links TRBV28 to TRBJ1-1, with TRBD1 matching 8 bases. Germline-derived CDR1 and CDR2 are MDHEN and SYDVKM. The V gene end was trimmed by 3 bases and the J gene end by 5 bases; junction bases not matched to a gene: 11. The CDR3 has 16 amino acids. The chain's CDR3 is CASSFWAGGLSTEAFF. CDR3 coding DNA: TGTGCCAGCAGTTTCTGGGCAGGGGGCCTTAGTACTGAAGCTTTCTTT.

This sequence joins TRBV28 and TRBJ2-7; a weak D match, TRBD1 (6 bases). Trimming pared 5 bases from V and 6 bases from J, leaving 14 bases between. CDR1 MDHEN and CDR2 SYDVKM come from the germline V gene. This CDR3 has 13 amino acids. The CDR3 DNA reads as TGTGCCAGCAGTCTCCCAGGCAGGGGCGAGCAGTACTTC. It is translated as CASSLPGRGEQYF.

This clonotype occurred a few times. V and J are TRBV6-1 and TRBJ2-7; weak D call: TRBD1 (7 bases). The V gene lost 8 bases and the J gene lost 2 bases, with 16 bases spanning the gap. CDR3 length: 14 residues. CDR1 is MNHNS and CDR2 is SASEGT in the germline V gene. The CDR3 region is CASGRQGGTYEQYF. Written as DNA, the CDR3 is TGTGCCAGCGGGAGGCAGGGGGGAACCTACGAGCAGTACTTC.

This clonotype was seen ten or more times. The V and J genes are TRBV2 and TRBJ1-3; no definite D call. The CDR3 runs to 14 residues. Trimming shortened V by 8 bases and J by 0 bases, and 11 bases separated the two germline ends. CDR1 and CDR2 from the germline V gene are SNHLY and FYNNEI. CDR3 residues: CASCPLSSGNTIYF. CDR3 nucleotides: TGTGCCAGCTGCCCATTGAGCTCTGGAAACACCATATATTTT.

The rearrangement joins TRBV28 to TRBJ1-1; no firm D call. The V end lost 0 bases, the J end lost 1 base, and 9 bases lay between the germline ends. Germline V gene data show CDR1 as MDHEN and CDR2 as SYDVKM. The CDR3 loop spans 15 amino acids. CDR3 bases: TGTGCCAGCAGTTTATGGAGAGGGCGGAACACTGAAGCTTTCTTT. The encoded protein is CASSLWRGRNTEAFF.

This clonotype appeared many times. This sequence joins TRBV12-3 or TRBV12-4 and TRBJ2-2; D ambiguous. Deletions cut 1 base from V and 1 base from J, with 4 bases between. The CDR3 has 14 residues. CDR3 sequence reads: CASSLGVNTGELFF. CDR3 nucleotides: TGTGCCAGCAGTTTAGGAGTGAACACCGGGGAGCTGTTTTTT.

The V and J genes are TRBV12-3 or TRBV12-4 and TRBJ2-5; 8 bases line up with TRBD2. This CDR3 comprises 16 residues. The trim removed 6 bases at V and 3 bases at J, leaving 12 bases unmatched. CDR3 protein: CASSRTSGDLKETQYF. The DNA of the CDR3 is TGTGCCAGCAGCCGAACTAGCGGAGATCTGAAAGAGACCCAGTACTTC.

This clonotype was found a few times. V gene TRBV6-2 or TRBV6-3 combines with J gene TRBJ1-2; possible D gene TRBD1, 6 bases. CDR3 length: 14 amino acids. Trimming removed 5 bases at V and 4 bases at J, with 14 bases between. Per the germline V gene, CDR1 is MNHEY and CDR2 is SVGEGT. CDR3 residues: CASSNRGQLYGYTF. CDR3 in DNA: TGTGCCAGCAGTAACCGCGGACAGCTCTATGGCTACACCTTC.

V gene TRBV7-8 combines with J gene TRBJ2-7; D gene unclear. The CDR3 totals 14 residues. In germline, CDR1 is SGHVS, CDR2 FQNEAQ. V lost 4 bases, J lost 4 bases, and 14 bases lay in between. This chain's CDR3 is CASSSSTGRYEQYF. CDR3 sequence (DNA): TGTGCCAGCAGCTCCTCGACTGGAAGATACGAGCAGTACTTC.

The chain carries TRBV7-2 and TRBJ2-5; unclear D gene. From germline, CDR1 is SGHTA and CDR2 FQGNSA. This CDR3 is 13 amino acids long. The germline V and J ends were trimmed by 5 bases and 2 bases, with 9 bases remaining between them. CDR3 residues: CASSLGWQETQYF. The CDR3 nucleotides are TGTGCCAGCAGCCTCGGTTGGCAAGAGACCCAGTACTTC.

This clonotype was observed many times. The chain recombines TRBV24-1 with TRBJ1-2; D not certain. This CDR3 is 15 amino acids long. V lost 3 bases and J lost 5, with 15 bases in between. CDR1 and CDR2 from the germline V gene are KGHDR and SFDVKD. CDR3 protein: CATSDPKTKWYGYTF. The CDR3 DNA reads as TGTGCCACCAGTGATCCGAAAACCAAGTGGTATGGCTACACCTTC.

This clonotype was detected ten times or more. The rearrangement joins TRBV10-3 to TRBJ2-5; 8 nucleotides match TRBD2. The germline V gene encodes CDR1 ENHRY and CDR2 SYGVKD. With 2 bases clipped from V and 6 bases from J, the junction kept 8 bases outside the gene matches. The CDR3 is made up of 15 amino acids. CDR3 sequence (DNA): TGTGCCATCAGTGAGACCCGGGAGGGCCAGAAGACCCAGTACTTC. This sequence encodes CAISETREGQKTQYF.

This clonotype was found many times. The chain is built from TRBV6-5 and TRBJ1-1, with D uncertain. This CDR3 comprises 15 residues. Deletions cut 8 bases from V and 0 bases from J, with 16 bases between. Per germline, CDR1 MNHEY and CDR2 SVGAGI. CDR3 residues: CASERSLGLNTEAFF. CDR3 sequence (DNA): TGTGCCAGCGAGAGGTCGTTAGGGTTGAACACTGAAGCTTTCTTT.

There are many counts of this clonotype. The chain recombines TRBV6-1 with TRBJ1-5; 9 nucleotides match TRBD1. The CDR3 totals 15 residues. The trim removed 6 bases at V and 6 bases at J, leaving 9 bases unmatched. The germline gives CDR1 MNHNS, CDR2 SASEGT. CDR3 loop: CASSPGTGFSQPQHF. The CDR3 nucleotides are TGTGCCAGCAGCCCCGGGACAGGGTTTAGTCAGCCCCAGCATTTT.